Described below is a single TCR beta chain sequence and its context. Its target is not known. The data belong to a study of cytomegalovirus exposure and HLA in healthy donors. Across the whole study: Across 350 to 400 genotyped donors, just over 80% landed in the Caucasian-associated ancestry cluster. Study observations and caveats: A cluster of highly shared sequence variants was likely a sequencing artifact. Reports described diagnosis of cytomegalovirus status by the classifier as highly specific and sensitive.

Primers for the PCR totalled 60 Vbeta and 13 Jbeta. The repertoire was sequenced with immunoSEQ multiplex PCR; TCRdb's copy has only in-frame clones and lacks some. The repertoire has under 150,000 clones, about 74% of them found once; the top ten carry 4.9%. V was cut by 5 bases and J by 0 bases, with 16 bases left in between. The CDR3 extends over 16 amino acids. The germline V gene encodes CDR1 SGHAT and CDR2 FQNNGV. The V gene is TRBV11-2, the J gene TRBJ2-5; TRBD2 is a possible D gene (6 bases). The sequence was obtained from a woman aged 45-59 years in good health and CMV-seronegative. Sequencing input: PBMCs. CDR3 in amino acids: CASSRTGLLYQETQYF. The CDR3 coding sequence is TGTGCCAGCAGCCGTACGGGACTCCTATACCAAGAGACCCAGTACTTC.